These T cell receptor beta chains were read from a single sample in a study of blood T cell repertoires in COVID-19. Sequenced by immunoSEQ multiplex PCR; TCRdb stores in-frame clones only, minus some. In the table there are approximately 180,000 clones, around 90% of which are singletons. What was sequenced was peripheral blood. The receptors were sampled from a man between 50 and 59 years old with acute or convalescent COVID-19. Both conserved end residues are trimmed from each CDR3.

V,CDR3
TRBV18,ASTEDSHQPQH
TRBV19,ASSIAGQGTYEQY
TRBV4-1,ASSQDRISTNEKLF
TRBV19,ASRLGATDTQY
TRBV10-3,ATTPGQAPEAF
TRBV7-8,ASRNTGGTGYT
TRBV7-9,ASSYERAGELGQF
TRBV5-1,ASSSNSGGPSDTQY
TRBV6-5,ASTHLADTGELF
TRBV16,ASSLRSGGNQPQH
TRBV12-3/TRBV12-4,ASSFRVTGELF
TRBV7-9,ASSLVGTGNEKLF
TRBV6-5,ASSNPGQGQETQY
TRBV5-4,ASSSGGLSLARVNEQY
TRBV5-6,ASSLRRGRVVELF
TRBV2,ASSPFTGYYEQY
TRBV5-1,ASSLGTSWAGELF